This T cell receptor (beta chain) was sequenced in a study of blood T cell repertoires in COVID-19. On the study more broadly: Italy, Spain and the United States were the sources of the convalescent and acute COVID-19 samples. T cells, B-cell-depleted T cells, or PBMCs provided the cDNA or gDNA that served as material.

Trimming cost V 6 bases and J 3 bases; bases outside gene matches: 11. The CDR3 covers 16 residues. Germline-derived CDR1 and CDR2 are ENHRY and SYGVKD. Authors' analysis steps: From reference gene primer amplification, estimates of nucleated cell counts were derived. Profiled with immunoSEQ multiplex PCR; TCRdb holds only in-frame clones, not every one. V and J calls and clone size are those listed in that table; D and trimming were worked out from the DNA. The repertoire has some 250,000 clones, roughly four fifths of them found once; the top ten carry around 3.4%. This sequence originates from a woman younger than 30 with acute or convalescent COVID-19. Sequenced material: peripheral blood. The chain joins TRBV10-3 to TRBJ2-7, with 10 bases fitting TRBD1. CDR3 amino acids: CAISRGAGQGHYEQYF. As DNA, the CDR3 is TGTGCCATCAGCAGAGGGGCGGGACAGGGGCACTACGAGCAGTACTTC.